This T cell receptor beta chain was recorded in a study of blood T cells in healthy people across ages. Study information: When template switching was applied, about one barcoded beta molecule was captured per two T cells. Study results and caveats: Naive T cell percentage showed a strong correlation with the diversity of TCR beta. Changes in expanded clonotypes were possibly confounded, as the CMV status of donors was unknown.

A sample-barcoded 5' primer and a J-beta primer mix were used in a second PCR of about 7 to 12 cycles. TCRdb redid the calling of the 5' RACE reads with MiXCR, one entry per CDR3 protein. The sample has some 1.4 million distinct CDR3 sequences, around 39% seen once. This clonotype was recorded a few times. Its antigen is not known. The length of the CDR3 is 17 residues. V dropped 5 bases and J dropped 2 bases, with 20 bases sitting between them. In germline, CDR1 is SGHAT, CDR2 FQNNGV. The sample taken for sequencing was blood. This chain links TRBV11-2 with TRBJ2-3; possibly TRBD1 for D (5 bases). The source of this sequence is a woman aged 18-29 years in good health. The CDR3 DNA is TGTGCCAGCAGCCAAAACTCAGGGTGGGCTGTCACAGATACGCAGTATTTT. Amino acids: CASSQNSGWAVTDTQYF.